This T cell receptor (beta chain) was sequenced in a study of blood T cell repertoires in COVID-19. Study background: The study drew acute and convalescent COVID-19 samples from the United States, Italy and Spain.

Source study methods: Reference gene primer amplification yielded estimated nucleated cell counts. The assay was immunoSEQ multiplex PCR, and TCRdb's table has in-frame clones only and misses some. From that table come the V and J calls and clone size; the DNA was used to work out D and trimming. The sample includes 150,000 to 200,000 clones, 70% to 90% of them seen just once. The germline V gene has CDR1 MNHEY and CDR2 SMNVEV (reference sequence). The CDR3 covers 15 residues. Trimming shortened V by 3 bases and J by 3 bases, and 14 bases separated the two germline ends. The receptor was derived from a man aged 55-75 years with acute or convalescent COVID-19. The V and J genes are TRBV27 and TRBJ1-1; the D gene is possibly TRBD1 (6 bases). The sequenced material came from peripheral blood. For the CDR3, the DNA is TGTGCCAGCAGTTTCTATGGGGGCAGTGACACTGAAGCTTTCTTT. Amino acids: CASSFYGGSDTEAFF.